One and the same sample provided the 7 T cell receptor beta chains below, sequenced in a study of shared T cell receptors in the human thymus. This table comes from immunoSEQ multiplex PCR, and its TCRdb copy is limited to in-frame clones, with some not included. The sample lists roughly 660,000 clones, 85% to 90% occurring once. The sample also formed part of further work on human thymus T cells.

The sequencing sample was made of thymocytes. These receptors originate from a boy in the first two years of life with a congenital heart defect.

The chain has TRBV5-8 and TRBJ2-7, with TRBD2 identical over 14 bases. The CDR3 length is 15 residues. From germline, CDR1 is SGHTS and CDR2 YDEGEE. After removal of 1 base from V and 7 bases from J, the junction contained 4 bases not matched to a gene. The CDR3 spells CASSLFGLAGGEQYF. CDR3 DNA sequence: TGTGCCAGCAGCTTGTTTGGACTAGCGGGAGGAGAGCAGTACTTC. Looking up the rest from reference TRBV5-8 and TRBJ2-7 gives the full variable domain: EAGVTQSPTHLIKTRGQQATLRCSPISGHTSVYWYQQALGLGLQFLLWYDEGEERNRGNFPPRFSGRQFPNYSSELNVNALELEDSALYLCASSLFGLAGGEQYFGPGTRLTVT.

J is TRBJ2-5 and V is TRBV25-1; 7 bases are a match to TRBD2. The CDR3 contains 15 residues. Germline V lookup: CDR1 MGHDK, CDR2 SYGVNS. Germline trimming cut 4 bases from V and 1 base from J; bases unmatched to any gene: 6. The CDR3 DNA is TGTGCCAGCAGTGTAACTCCTAGCGGCCAAGAGACCCAGTACTTC. Translating it yields CASSVTPSGQETQYF.

In regard to this clone: The same CDR3 arises from other DNA sequences in this sample as well. The chain joins TRBV7-2 to TRBJ2-7, with 8 bases identical to TRBD2. The germline V gene has CDR1 SGHTA and CDR2 FQGNSA. V lost 0 bases, J lost 3 bases, and 7 bases stayed unmatched. There are 16 residues in the CDR3. CDR3 bases: TGTGCCAGCAGCTTAGCCGCTAGCGGGCGAAGCTACGAGCAGTACTTC. It specifies CASSLAASGRSYEQYF.

This clone turned up a few times. V is TRBV4-3 and J is TRBJ1-4, with TRBD1 as a possible D gene (5 bases). V lost 1 base to trimming and J lost 8 bases, with 11 bases between them. Germline V gene data show CDR1 as LGHNA and CDR2 as YSLEER. The CDR3 has 14 amino acids. The CDR3 protein is CASSQVRGGEKLFF. CDR3 DNA: TGCGCCAGCAGCCAAGTAAGGGGTGGGGAAAAACTGTTTTTT.

This clone has more than one count but fewer than ten. The rearrangement links TRBV29-1 to TRBJ2-5; 9 nucleotides agree with TRBD1. V lost 7 bases to trimming and J lost 5 bases; unmatched junction nucleotides: 2. The V gene's germline CDR1 is SQVTM and CDR2 ANQGSEA. This CDR3 has 11 amino acids. The CDR3, as DNA: TGCAGCGGGACAGGGGAGGAGACCCAGTACTTC. Its translation: CSGTGEETQYF.

J is TRBJ1-1 and V is TRBV30, with a tentative D call TRBD1 (6 bases). The V gene lost 3 bases and the J gene lost 4 bases, with 12 bases spanning the gap. Germline CDR1 GTSNPN, CDR2 SVGIG (reference sequence). The CDR3 contains 13 residues. In nucleotides, the CDR3 is TGTGCCTGGAGCCTACAGGGTCCCACTGAAGCTTTCTTT. This gives the protein CAWSLQGPTEAFF.

The chain couples TRBV6-4 to TRBJ1-1, with D possibly being TRBD1 (5 bases). This CDR3 is 13 amino acids long. The germline CDR1 and CDR2 sequences are MRHNA and SNTAGT. V was cut by 2 bases and J by 4 bases, with 8 bases left in between. Here the CDR3 reads CASSDVQGTEAFF. The DNA of the CDR3 is TGTGCCAGCAGTGACGTTCAGGGCACTGAAGCTTTCTTT.